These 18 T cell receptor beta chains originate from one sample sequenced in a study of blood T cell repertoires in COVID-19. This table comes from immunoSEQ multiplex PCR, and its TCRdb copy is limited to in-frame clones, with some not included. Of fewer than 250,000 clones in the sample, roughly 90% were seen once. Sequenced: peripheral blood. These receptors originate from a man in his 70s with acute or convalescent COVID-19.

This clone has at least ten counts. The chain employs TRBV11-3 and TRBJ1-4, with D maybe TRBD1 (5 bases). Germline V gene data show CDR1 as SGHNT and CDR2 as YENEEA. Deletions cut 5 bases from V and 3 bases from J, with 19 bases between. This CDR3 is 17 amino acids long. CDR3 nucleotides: TGTGCCAGCAGCCTCGTCCGCGGGGGACGGGCTAATGAAAAACTGTTTTTT. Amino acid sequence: CASSLVRGGRANEKLFF.

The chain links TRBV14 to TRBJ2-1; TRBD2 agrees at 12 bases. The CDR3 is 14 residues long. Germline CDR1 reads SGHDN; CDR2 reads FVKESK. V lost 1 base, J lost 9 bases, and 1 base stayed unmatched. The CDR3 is CASSQVLAGGEQFF. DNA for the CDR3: TGTGCCAGCAGCCAAGTACTAGCGGGAGGTGAGCAGTTCTTC.

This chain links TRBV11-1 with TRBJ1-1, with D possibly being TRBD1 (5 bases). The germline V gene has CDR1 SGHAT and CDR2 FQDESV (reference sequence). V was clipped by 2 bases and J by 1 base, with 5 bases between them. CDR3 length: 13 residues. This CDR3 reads CASSLTGNTEAFF. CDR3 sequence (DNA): TGTGCCAGCAGCTTAACAGGGAACACTGAAGCTTTCTTT. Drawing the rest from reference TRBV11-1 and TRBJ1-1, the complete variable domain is EAEVAQSPRYKITEKSQAVAFWCDPISGHATLYWYRQILGQGPELLVQFQDESVVDDSQLPKDRFSAERLKGVDSTLKIQPAELGDSAMYLCASSLTGNTEAFFGQGTRLTVV.

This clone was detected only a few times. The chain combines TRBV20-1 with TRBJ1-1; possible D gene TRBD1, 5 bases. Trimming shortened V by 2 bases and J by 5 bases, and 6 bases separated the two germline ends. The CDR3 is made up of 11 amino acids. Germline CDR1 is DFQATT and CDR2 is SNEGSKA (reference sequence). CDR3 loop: CSARPGTEAFF. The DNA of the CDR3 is TGCAGTGCTAGACCAGGGACTGAAGCTTTCTTT.

The chain's CDR3 is CASSQKSGMNTEAFF. Here the CDR3 DNA reads TGCGCCAGCAGCCAAAAATCCGGGATGAACACTGAAGCTTTCTTT. V usage is TRBV4-1 and J usage is TRBJ1-1; D is unresolved. This CDR3 has 15 amino acids. V was clipped by 2 bases and J by 0 bases, with 10 bases between them. Germline loops: CDR1 MGHRA, CDR2 YSYEKL.

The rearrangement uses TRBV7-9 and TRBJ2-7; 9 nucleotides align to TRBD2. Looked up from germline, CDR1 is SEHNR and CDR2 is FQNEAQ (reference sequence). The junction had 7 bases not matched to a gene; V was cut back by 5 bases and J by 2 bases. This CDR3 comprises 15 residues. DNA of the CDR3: TGTGCCAGCAGCGTCTTAGCGGGAGACCCCTACGAGCAGTACTTC. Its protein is CASSVLAGDPYEQYF.

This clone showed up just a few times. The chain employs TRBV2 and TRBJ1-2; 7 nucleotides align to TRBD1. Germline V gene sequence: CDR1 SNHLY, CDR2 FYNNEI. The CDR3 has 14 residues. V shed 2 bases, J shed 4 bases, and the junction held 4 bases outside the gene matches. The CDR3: CASSEKTGVYGYTF. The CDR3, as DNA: TGTGCCAGCAGTGAAAAAACAGGGGTCTATGGCTACACCTTC.

Here the CDR3 DNA reads TGTGCCAGCAGCTTAGATGAGAACTATGGCTACACCTTC. This encodes CASSLDENYGYTF. This chain connects TRBV11-2 to TRBJ1-2; D gene unclear. Germline V gene sequence: CDR1 SGHAT, CDR2 FQNNGV. The CDR3 has 13 amino acids. Trimming took 0 bases from V and 2 from J, leaving 4 bases between them.

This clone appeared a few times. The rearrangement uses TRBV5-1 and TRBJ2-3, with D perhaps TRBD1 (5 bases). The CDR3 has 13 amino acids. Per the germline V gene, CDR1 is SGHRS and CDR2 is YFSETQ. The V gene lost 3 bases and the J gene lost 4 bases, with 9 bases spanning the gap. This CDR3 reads CASSSMGPDTQYF. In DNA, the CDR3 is TGCGCCAGCAGCTCAATGGGGCCAGATACGCAGTATTTT.

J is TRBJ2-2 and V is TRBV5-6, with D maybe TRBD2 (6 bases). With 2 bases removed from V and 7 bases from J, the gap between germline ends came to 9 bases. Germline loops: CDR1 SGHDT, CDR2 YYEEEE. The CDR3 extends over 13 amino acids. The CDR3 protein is CASSFGGYGELFF. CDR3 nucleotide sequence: TGTGCCAGCAGCTTCGGAGGGTACGGGGAGCTGTTTTTT.

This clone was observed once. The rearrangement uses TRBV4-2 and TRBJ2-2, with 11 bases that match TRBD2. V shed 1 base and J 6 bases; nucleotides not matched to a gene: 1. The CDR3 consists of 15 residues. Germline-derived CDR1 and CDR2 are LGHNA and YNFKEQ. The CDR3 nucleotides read TGTGCCAGCAGCCAAGTACTAGCGGGGGCCGGGGAGCTGTTTTTT. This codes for CASSQVLAGAGELFF.

The CDR3 DNA follows: TGTGCCAGCAGCCGTGAGGCTAGCGGTAACTCCTACGAGCAGTACTTC. This sequence encodes CASSREASGNSYEQYF. The gene calls are TRBV4-2 and TRBJ2-7, with 7 bases lining up with TRBD2. The ends lost 4 bases at V and 0 bases at J; junction bases unmatched: 9. Germline CDR1 LGHNA, CDR2 YNFKEQ. This CDR3 has 16 residues.

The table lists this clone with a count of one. Here the CDR3 DNA reads TGTGCCAGCAGTGAACCTAGCGGGAGGGCCACAGATACGCAGTATTTT. It codes for CASSEPSGRATDTQYF. This chain links TRBV25-1 with TRBJ2-3; TRBD2 matches 12 bases. There are 16 residues in the CDR3. The germline V gene encodes CDR1 MGHDK and CDR2 SYGVNS. Trimming took 2 bases from V and 2 from J; bases not matched to a gene: 2. Variable domain in full (rest from reference TRBV25-1 and TRBJ2-3): EADIYQTPRYLVIGTGKKITLECSQTMGHDKMYWYQQDPGMELHLIHYSYGVNSTEKGDLSSESTVSRIRTEHFPLTLESARPSHTSQYLCASSEPSGRATDTQYFGPGTRLTVL.

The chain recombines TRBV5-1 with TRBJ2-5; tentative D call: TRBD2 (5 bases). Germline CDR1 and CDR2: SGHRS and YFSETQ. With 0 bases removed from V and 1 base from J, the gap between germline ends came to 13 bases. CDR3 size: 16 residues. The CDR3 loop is CASSLVGLGAQETQYF. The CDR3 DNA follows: TGCGCCAGCAGCTTGGTTGGACTGGGAGCCCAAGAGACCCAGTACTTC. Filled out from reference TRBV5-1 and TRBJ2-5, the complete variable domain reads KAGVTQTPRYLIKTRGQQVTLSCSPISGHRSVSWYQQTPGQGLQFLFEYFSETQRNKGNFPGRFSGRQFSNSRSEMNVSTLELGDSALYLCASSLVGLGAQETQYFGPGTRLLVL.

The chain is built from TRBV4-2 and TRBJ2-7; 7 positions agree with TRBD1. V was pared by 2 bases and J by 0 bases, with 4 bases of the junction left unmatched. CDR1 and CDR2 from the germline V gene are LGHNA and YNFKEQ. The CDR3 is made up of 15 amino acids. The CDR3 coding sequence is TGTGCCAGCAGCCAAACGACAGGGCACTCCTACGAGCAGTACTTC. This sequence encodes CASSQTTGHSYEQYF.

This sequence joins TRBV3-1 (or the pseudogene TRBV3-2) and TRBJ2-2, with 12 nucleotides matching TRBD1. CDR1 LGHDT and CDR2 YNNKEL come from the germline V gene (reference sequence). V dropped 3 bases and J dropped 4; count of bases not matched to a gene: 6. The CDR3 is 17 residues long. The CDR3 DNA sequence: TGTGCCAGCAGCCACACCGGGACAGGGGGCGTCACCGGGGAGCTGTTTTTT. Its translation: CASSHTGTGGVTGELFF.

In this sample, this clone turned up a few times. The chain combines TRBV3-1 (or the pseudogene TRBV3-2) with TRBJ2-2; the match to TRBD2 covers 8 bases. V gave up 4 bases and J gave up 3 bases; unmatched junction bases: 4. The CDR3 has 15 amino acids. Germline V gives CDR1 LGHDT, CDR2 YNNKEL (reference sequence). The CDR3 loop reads CASSRTSIDTGELFF. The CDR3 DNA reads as TGTGCCAGCAGCCGGACTAGCATAGACACCGGGGAGCTGTTTTTT.

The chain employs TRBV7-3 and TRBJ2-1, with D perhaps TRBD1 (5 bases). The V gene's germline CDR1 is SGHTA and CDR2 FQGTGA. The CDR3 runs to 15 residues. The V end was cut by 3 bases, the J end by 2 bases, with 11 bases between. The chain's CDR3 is CASSLVGVPYNEQFF. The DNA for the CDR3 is TGTGCCAGCAGCTTGGTAGGGGTCCCCTACAATGAGCAGTTCTTC. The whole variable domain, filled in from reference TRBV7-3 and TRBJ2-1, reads GAGVSQTPSNKVTEKGKYVELRCDPISGHTALYWYRQSLGQGPEFLIYFQGTGAADDSGLPNDRFFAVRPEGSVSTLKIQRTERGDSAVYLCASSLVGVPYNEQFFGPGTRLTVL.